This T cell receptor (beta chain) was sequenced for a study of T cell changes during pregnancy in multiple sclerosis. Only in-frame clones appear in the TCRdb table, and some are missing; sequencing was by immunoSEQ multiplex PCR. The data contain fewer than 140,000 clones, around 92% of them singletons. The CDR3 runs to 16 residues. The V gene end was trimmed by 5 bases and the J gene end by 10 bases; junction bases not matched to a gene: 19. Germline CDR1 LNHDA, CDR2 SQIVND (reference sequence). The chain employs TRBV19 and TRBJ1-2; 7 bases line up with TRBD1. The material was peripheral blood, obtained after pregnancy. The origin of this receptor is a female donor with multiple sclerosis, enrolled in a pregnancy study. This CDR3 is CASSRTASGQSPDYTF. The CDR3 nucleotides are TGTGCCAGTAGTCGCACTGCCTCGGGACAGTCCCCAGACTACACCTTC.